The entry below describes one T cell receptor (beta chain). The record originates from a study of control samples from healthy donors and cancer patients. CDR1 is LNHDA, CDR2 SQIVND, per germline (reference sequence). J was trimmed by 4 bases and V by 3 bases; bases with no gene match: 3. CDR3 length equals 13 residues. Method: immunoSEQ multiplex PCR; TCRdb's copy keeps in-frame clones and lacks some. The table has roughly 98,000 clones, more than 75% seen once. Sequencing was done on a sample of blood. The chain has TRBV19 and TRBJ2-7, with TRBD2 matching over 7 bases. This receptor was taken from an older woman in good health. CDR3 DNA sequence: TGTGCCAGTAGTATGAGGGGAGGGTACGAGCAGTACTTC. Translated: CASSMRGGYEQYF.